This is a list of T cell receptor beta chains from one sample in a study of T cells in Graves' hyperthyroidism and ophthalmopathy. TCRdb ran MiXCR on the multiplex PCR reads and lists one entry per CDR3 protein. Here the sample spans approximately 350,000 distinct CDR3 sequences, about 16% being singletons. The sample was blood. The receptors were sampled from a woman aged 55-75 years with Graves' ophthalmopathy. Both conserved end residues are part of each CDR3.

J gene,V gene,CDR3 protein
TRBJ1-4,TRBV28,CASSLLRPGEKLFF
TRBJ2-1,TRBV5-1,CASSLVSGVGYNEQFF
TRBJ2-7,TRBV7-2,CASSSRGGYEQYF
TRBJ2-7,TRBV12-3/TRBV12-4,CANERGLAYYEQYF
TRBJ2-5,TRBV28,CASSFSPPGQGRLETQYF
TRBJ2-7,TRBV3-1,CATEDRQSYEQYF
TRBJ1-5,TRBV7-2,CASSFSQGGANQPQHF
TRBJ2-2,TRBV5-6,CASSTTWTGGNTGELFF
TRBJ2-5,TRBV2,CASSELERGTQYF
TRBJ1-5,TRBV6-2/TRBV6-3,CASSGGQGVSYSNQPQHF
TRBJ2-7,TRBV7-9,CASSAWADYEQYF
TRBJ2-6,TRBV7-9,CASSLSSSGANVLTF
TRBJ2-7,TRBV20-1,CSARGVTSELLEQYF
TRBJ1-1,TRBV6-1,CASSALNTEAFF
TRBJ2-7,TRBV28,CASRRTGGYEQYF
TRBJ2-5,TRBV11-2,CASSPLLETQYF
TRBJ2-7,TRBV28,CASKTGGKGEQYF
TRBJ2-1,TRBV3-1,CASSQWLAGANNEQFF
TRBJ1-5,TRBV29-1,CSVTFGVGQPQHF
TRBJ2-1,TRBV28,CASRSSGRAEEQFF
TRBJ2-2,TRBV3-1,CASSSWDTMGELFF
TRBJ2-1,TRBV5-1,CASSFQTSGGDNEQFF
TRBJ2-3,TRBV12-3/TRBV12-4,CASSLRLAVTDTQYF
TRBJ2-3,TRBV20-1,CSARGSSTDTQYF
TRBJ2-2,TRBV19,CASSIKEFTGELFF
TRBJ1-1,TRBV9,CASSVGALNTEAFF